This T cell receptor (beta chain) was profiled in a study of blood T cell repertoires in COVID-19. Study overall: Whether acute or convalescent, the COVID-19 samples came from the United States, Italy and Spain. T cells, B-cell-depleted T cells, or PBMCs supplied cDNA or gDNA.

Authors' analysis steps: Using reference gene primer amplification, nucleated cell counts were estimated. Profiling relied on immunoSEQ multiplex PCR, and the TCRdb table lists in-frame clones only, not all of them. V and J calls and clone size follow that table, whereas D and trimming were derived from the DNA. The repertoire holds fewer than 140,000 clones, about two thirds seen once, with roughly 0.9% in the top ten. From germline, CDR1 is SGHRS and CDR2 YFSETQ. Trimming pared 4 bases from V and 3 bases from J, leaving 4 bases between. The CDR3 sequence is 11 residues long. The chain is built from TRBV5-1 and TRBJ2-5; D gene uncertain. The source is a human donor with acute or convalescent COVID-19. The donor label of this sample is uncertain. The sequenced sample consisted of peripheral blood. The CDR3 nucleotides are TGCGCCAGCAGCCTTAAAGAGACCCAGTACTTC. Residues: CASSLKETQYF. The whole variable domain, filled in from reference TRBV5-1 and TRBJ2-5, reads KAGVTQTPRYLIKTRGQQVTLSCSPISGHRSVSWYQQTPGQGLQFLFEYFSETQRNKGNFPGRFSGRQFSNSRSEMNVSTLELGDSALYLCASSLKETQYFGPGTRLLVL.